This is a list of T cell receptor beta chains from one sample in a study of T-cell reconstitution after alpha-beta-depleted transplantation in children. TCRdb re-derived calls from the PCR reads in MiXCR, one entry per CDR3 protein. The table lists 670,000 or so distinct CDR3 sequences, around 13% of them singletons, with roughly 0.77% in the top ten. The sequences come from PBMCs, collected before TCRalphabeta/CD19-depleted stem cell transplant. These receptors all stem from a girl aged 2-10 years with congenital amegakaryocytic thrombocytopenia, due to receive a stem cell transplant. CDR3s include the opening cysteine and the closing phenylalanine or tryptophan. The D gene is left open where the match is weak. The size field is filled for only some rows; it gives once, few, many or a size class.

V: TRBV27
size: NA
length: 17
J: TRBJ2-1
D: NA
DNA: TGTGCCAGCAGTTTTGGGTGGGGGGCGGGATCCTACAATGAGCAGTTCTTC
CDR3: CASSFGWGAGSYNEQFF

V: TRBV7-9
size: few
length: 16
J: TRBJ2-1
D: TRBD1
DNA: TGTGCCAGCAGTCGATACCGACAGGGGGGGTACAATGAGCAGTTCTTC
CDR3: CASSRYRQGGYNEQFF

V: TRBV5-1
size: NA
length: 16
J: TRBJ2-1
D: NA
DNA: TGCGCCAGCAGCTTGGGTACAAGGGGGAACTACAATGAGCAGTTCTTC
CDR3: CASSLGTRGNYNEQFF

V: TRBV2
size: many
length: 13
J: TRBJ2-1
D: NA
DNA: TGTGCCAGACGCTGGGACGGCCACAATGAGCAGTTCTTC
CDR3: CARRWDGHNEQFF

V: TRBV7-9
size: many
length: 17
J: TRBJ1-1
D: TRBD1
DNA: TGTGCCAGCAGCTCCACAGGGGGCGAAGTACGGGGCACTGAAGCTTTCTTT
CDR3: CASSSTGGEVRGTEAFF

V: TRBV11-2
size: few
length: 17
J: TRBJ2-3
D: TRBD2
DNA: TGTGCCAGCAGCTTAGCCGATAGCGGGATGCGCACAGATACGCAGTATTTT
CDR3: CASSLADSGMRTDTQYF

V: TRBV20-1
size: many
length: 15
J: TRBJ2-2
D: NA
DNA: TGCAGTGCTAGAGATTATGGCGACATCACCGGGGAGCTGTTTTTT
CDR3: CSARDYGDITGELFF

V: TRBV10-3
size: few
length: 14
J: TRBJ2-7
D: TRBD1
DNA: TGTGCCATCAGTGAGTCGACAGGGTATAACGAGCAGTACTTC
CDR3: CAISESTGYNEQYF

V: TRBV3-1
size: NA
length: 15
J: TRBJ2-1
D: NA
DNA: TGTGCCAGCAGCCTCCGAGTGGGGGCCCTCAATGAGCAGTTCTTC
CDR3: CASSLRVGALNEQFF

V: TRBV3-1
size: NA
length: 13
J: TRBJ2-5
D: NA
DNA: TGTGCCAGCAGCCGGGCAGAGCAAGAGACCCAGTACTTC
CDR3: CASSRAEQETQYF

V: TRBV24-1
size: NA
length: 15
J: TRBJ2-5
D: TRBD2
DNA: TGTGCCACCAGTGGCGGACTAGGTGTGTCCCAGACCCAGTACTTC
CDR3: CATSGGLGVSQTQYF

V: TRBV6-5
size: many
length: 17
J: TRBJ2-2
D: TRBD1
DNA: TGTGCCAGCCGAAAGAAACCCGGGACAGCGAACACCGGGGAGCTGTTTTTT
CDR3: CASRKKPGTANTGELFF

V: TRBV12-3/TRBV12-4
size: few
length: 14
J: TRBJ1-1
D: TRBD1
DNA: TGTGCCAGCATACCAGGGGGCGCGGGAGCTGAAGCTTTCTTT
CDR3: CASIPGGAGAEAFF

V: TRBV20-1
size: NA
length: 14
J: TRBJ2-3
D: TRBD2
DNA: TGCAGTGTCCCGGGACTAGCGAAGACAGATACGCAGTATTTT
CDR3: CSVPGLAKTDTQYF

V: TRBV6-6
size: NA
length: 13
J: TRBJ1-1
D: TRBD1
DNA: TGTGCCAGCGGGAGACAGGGAAACACTGAAGCTTTCTTT
CDR3: CASGRQGNTEAFF

V: TRBV3-1
size: many
length: 15
J: TRBJ1-1
D: NA
DNA: TGTGCCAGCAGCCCCATCCGGCAAATGAACACTGAAGCTTTCTTT
CDR3: CASSPIRQMNTEAFF

V: TRBV20-1
size: NA
length: 15
J: TRBJ2-7
D: NA
DNA: TGCAGTGCTAGACCCACCCAAGGGACCGCCTACGAGCAGTACTTC
CDR3: CSARPTQGTAYEQYF

V: TRBV4-1
size: NA
length: 19
J: TRBJ2-2
D: NA
DNA: TGCGCCAGCAGCCCACAATTTGCCCCGGGGAGGAAGGGGACCGGGGAGCTGTTTTTT
CDR3: CASSPQFAPGRKGTGELFF

V: TRBV3-1
size: NA
length: 18
J: TRBJ2-3
D: TRBD1
DNA: TGTGCCAGCTGCCCAGGGCCGGGACAGCCCTCCAGCACAGATACGCAGTATTTT
CDR3: CASCPGPGQPSSTDTQYF

V: TRBV27
size: NA
length: 14
J: TRBJ2-1
D: NA
DNA: TGTGCCAGCAGTTTAAACCCCCCCTACAATGAGCAGTTCTTC
CDR3: CASSLNPPYNEQFF

V: TRBV7-9
size: NA
length: 15
J: TRBJ2-7
D: NA
DNA: TGTGCCAGCAGCTCTTCTATGGGGACCTCCTACGAGCAGTACTTC
CDR3: CASSSSMGTSYEQYF

V: TRBV18
size: many
length: 12
J: TRBJ1-1
D: NA
DNA: TGTGCCAGCTCACCGGGTGGGAATGAAGCTTTCTTT
CDR3: CASSPGGNEAFF

V: TRBV28
size: many
length: 11
J: TRBJ1-5
D: NA
DNA: TGTGCCAGCGGCCTATATCAGCCCCAGCATTTT
CDR3: CASGLYQPQHF

V: TRBV23-1
size: NA
length: 14
J: TRBJ2-7
D: NA
DNA: TGCGCCAGCAGTCAGGGGACGGATATCTACGAGCAGTACTTC
CDR3: CASSQGTDIYEQYF

V: TRBV5-6
size: few
length: 16
J: TRBJ2-2
D: TRBD1
DNA: TGTGCCAGCAGCTGGGGGACAGCCCAATTCACCGGGGAGCTGTTTTTT
CDR3: CASSWGTAQFTGELFF

V: TRBV6-1
size: NA
length: 14
J: TRBJ2-7
D: NA
DNA: TGTGCCAGCACTCTCCAGACAGACCACTACGAGCAGTACTTC
CDR3: CASTLQTDHYEQYF

V: TRBV29-1
size: many
length: 14
J: TRBJ2-7
D: NA
DNA: TGCAGCGTTGACGGCTGGCAGGGGCAGTACGAGCAGTACTTC
CDR3: CSVDGWQGQYEQYF

V: TRBV7-8
size: few
length: 18
J: TRBJ2-5
D: TRBD2
DNA: TGTGCCAGCAGCTTCTCGCCGAGGGCTAGCGGGAGGAGGGAGACCCAGTACTTC
CDR3: CASSFSPRASGRRETQYF

V: TRBV5-1
size: NA
length: 14
J: TRBJ2-1
D: TRBD1
DNA: TGCGCCAGCAGCCCGGACAGGCAATACAATGAGCAGTTCTTC
CDR3: CASSPDRQYNEQFF